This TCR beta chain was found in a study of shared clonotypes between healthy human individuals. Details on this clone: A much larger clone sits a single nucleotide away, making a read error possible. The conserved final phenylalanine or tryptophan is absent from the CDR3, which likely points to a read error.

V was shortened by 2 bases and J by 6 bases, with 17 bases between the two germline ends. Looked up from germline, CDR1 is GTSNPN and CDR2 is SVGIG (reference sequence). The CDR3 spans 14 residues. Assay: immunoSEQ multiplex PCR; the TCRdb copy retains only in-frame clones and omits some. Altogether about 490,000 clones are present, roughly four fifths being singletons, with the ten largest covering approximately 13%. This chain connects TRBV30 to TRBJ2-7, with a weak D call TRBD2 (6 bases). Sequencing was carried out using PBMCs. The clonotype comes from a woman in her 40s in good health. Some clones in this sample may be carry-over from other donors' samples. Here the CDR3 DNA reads TGTGCCTGGAGTTTGGCGGGATGGTCTCGCGAGCAGTACCTC. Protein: CAWSLAGWSREQYL.